These 20 T cell receptor beta chains came from one sample sequenced in a study of cytomegalovirus exposure and HLA in healthy donors. The PCR made use of 60 Vbeta and 13 Jbeta primers. TCRdb's copy holds only in-frame clones and misses some; the assay was immunoSEQ multiplex PCR. Among 60,000 to 75,000 clones listed, approximately 79% were seen once. Source material: PBMCs. Receptors originate from a woman aged 35 to 49 in good health and CMV-seropositive.

The chain is built from TRBV27 and TRBJ2-3; TRBD2 matches 13 bases. CDR3 size: 14 residues. The J segment lost 6 bases and the V segment lost 6 bases, leaving 3 bases of the junction unmatched. The germline V gene encodes CDR1 MNHEY and CDR2 SMNVEV (reference sequence). The CDR3: CASRGLAGMDTQYF. The CDR3 DNA reads TGTGCCAGCAGGGGACTAGCGGGGATGGATACGCAGTATTTT.

The genes are TRBV20-1 and TRBJ1-2; D unresolved. The V end was cut by 4 bases, the J end by 2 bases, with 5 bases between. The CDR3 has 11 residues. In germline, CDR1 is DFQATT, CDR2 SNEGSKA (reference sequence). Written as DNA, the CDR3 is TGCAGTGCTACCGGGAACTATGGCTACACCTTC. This codes for CSATGNYGYTF.

The V and J genes are TRBV2 and TRBJ1-5; 8 nucleotides agree with TRBD1. The germline V gene encodes CDR1 SNHLY and CDR2 FYNNEI. J gave up 7 bases and V 4 bases, and 6 bases lay outside the gene matches. This CDR3 is 14 amino acids long. CDR3 nucleotides: TGTGCCAGCAGTGGAGGACAGGGTGGACAGCCCCAGCATTTT. Its translation is CASSGGQGGQPQHF. Full variable domain (remainder filled in from reference TRBV2 and TRBJ1-5): EPEVTQTPSHQVTQMGQEVILRCVPISNHLYFYWYRQILGQKVEFLVSFYNNEISEKSEIFDDQFSVERPDGSNFTLKIRSTKLEDSAMYFCASSGGQGGQPQHFGDGTRLSIL.

J is TRBJ1-1 and V is TRBV19, with no clear D. This CDR3 region has 16 residues. V lost 6 bases, J lost 3 bases, and 20 bases lay in between. CDR1 and CDR2 from the germline V gene are LNHDA and SQIVND (reference sequence). The CDR3 sequence: CASRSVRGFVHTEAFF. CDR3 nucleotide sequence: TGTGCCAGTAGGAGCGTGCGCGGATTTGTGCACACTGAAGCTTTCTTT.

The V gene is TRBV7-2, the J gene TRBJ1-5, with 9 bases identical to TRBD1. The length of the CDR3 is 13 residues. The junction had 2 bases not matched to a gene; V was cut back by 3 bases and J by 8 bases. Germline CDR1 is SGHTA and CDR2 is FQGNSA. The CDR3 spells CASSFGQGKPQHF. The CDR3 nucleotides read TGTGCCAGCAGCTTCGGACAGGGGAAGCCCCAGCATTTT.

The genes are TRBV11-2 and TRBJ1-5; D might be TRBD1 (6 bases). V gave up 0 bases and J gave up 5 bases, with 8 bases separating them. Germline loops: CDR1 SGHAT, CDR2 FQNNGV. This CDR3 spans 14 amino acids. For the CDR3, the DNA is TGTGCCAGCAGCTTAGACAGGGGTGATCAGCCCCAGCATTTT. Encoded protein: CASSLDRGDQPQHF.

The V and J genes are TRBV27 and TRBJ2-7; D unresolved. Deletions cut 6 bases from V and 8 bases from J, with 23 bases between. Looked up from germline, CDR1 is MNHEY and CDR2 is SMNVEV (reference sequence). This CDR3 contains 15 residues. DNA of the CDR3: TGTGCCAGCAGATCTACCGGAGATGGGTGGAAGAAGCAGTACTTC. It is translated as CASRSTGDGWKKQYF.

The chain carries TRBV11-2 and TRBJ2-1; TRBD2 agrees at 7 bases. Unmatched junction bases numbered 12, after V lost 4 bases and J lost 9 bases. Germline CDR1 SGHAT, CDR2 FQNNGV. The CDR3 length is 15 residues. CDR3 coding DNA: TGTGCCAGCAGCTCCCCCCGGGGGGTCAGGCCTGAGCAGTTCTTC. This translates into CASSSPRGVRPEQFF.

The chain uses TRBV6-4 and TRBJ1-1; D uncertain. Trimming took off 7 bases at V and 0 bases at J, with 12 bases between the two ends. The CDR3 length is 14 residues. The germline gives CDR1 MRHNA, CDR2 SNTAGT. For the CDR3, the DNA is TGTGCCAGCAAAGGCAGCGCCATGAACACTGAAGCTTTCTTT. This translates into CASKGSAMNTEAFF.

The rearrangement joins TRBV30 to TRBJ1-3; no definite D call. Germline V CDR1 and CDR2: GTSNPN, SVGIG (reference sequence). This CDR3 has 14 amino acids. V was cut by 5 bases and J by 0 bases, with 11 bases left in between. The CDR3 spells CAWEQGSSGNTIYF. In nucleotides, the CDR3 is TGTGCCTGGGAGCAAGGGAGCTCTGGAAACACCATATATTTT.

The V gene is TRBV30, the J gene TRBJ2-5; 11 nucleotides agree with TRBD2. There are 14 residues in the CDR3. V dropped 8 bases and J dropped 2; count of bases not matched to a gene: 7. Per the germline V gene, CDR1 is GTSNPN and CDR2 is SVGIG (reference sequence). The CDR3 sequence: CAAQGLAAQETQYF. CDR3 DNA: TGTGCCGCGCAGGGACTAGCGGCACAAGAGACCCAGTACTTC.

The rearrangement joins TRBV5-1 to TRBJ2-7; D might be TRBD1 (6 bases). The CDR3 runs 15 residues. V was pared by 2 bases and J by 3 bases, with 15 bases between. Per the germline V gene, CDR1 is SGHRS and CDR2 is YFSETQ. CDR3 sequence: CASSLTGSTDYEQYF. The DNA of the CDR3 is TGCGCCAGCAGCTTAACAGGGTCCACCGACTACGAGCAGTACTTC.

The rearrangement uses TRBV5-5 and TRBJ1-2; D remains unclear. This CDR3 contains 15 residues. Germline V gene data show CDR1 as SGHKS and CDR2 as YYEKEE (reference sequence). V lost 0 bases to trimming and J lost 4 bases, with 13 bases between them. Here the CDR3 DNA reads TGTGCCAGCAGCTTGGGACCCAGAGGCCCCTATGGCTACACCTTC. Residues: CASSLGPRGPYGYTF.

The chain links TRBV6-1 to TRBJ2-7; D ambiguous. In germline, CDR1 is MNHNS, CDR2 SASEGT. The V and J ends lost 0 bases and 3 bases respectively, with 12 bases between them. The CDR3 length is 15 residues. For the CDR3, the DNA is TGTGCCAGCAGTGAAGCGCAGCGTTCGGGCTACGAGCAGTACTTC. Translated, it gives CASSEAQRSGYEQYF.

The gene calls are TRBV7-6 and TRBJ1-5; D not certain. V was cut by 5 bases and J by 0 bases, with 11 bases left in between. Germline values: CDR1 SGHVS, CDR2 FNYEAQ. The CDR3 is 15 residues long. The CDR3 is CASSAGYPSNQPQHF. CDR3 DNA: TGTGCCAGCAGCGCAGGATATCCTAGCAATCAGCCCCAGCATTTT.

The chain carries TRBV7-6 and TRBJ1-5, with 7 bases identical to TRBD1. Per the germline V gene, CDR1 is SGHVS and CDR2 is FNYEAQ. CDR3 length: 17 amino acids. After removal of 3 bases from V and 1 base from J, the junction contained 9 bases not matched to a gene. The CDR3 sequence is CASSLGYRGKSNQPQHF. The CDR3 DNA is TGTGCCAGCAGCTTGGGGTACAGGGGCAAGAGCAATCAGCCCCAGCATTTT.

A few counts support this clone. The chain uses TRBV5-1 and TRBJ2-7, with TRBD1 as a possible D gene (6 bases). The CDR3 is 13 residues long. V lost 2 bases to trimming and J lost 3 bases, with 9 bases between them. Germline CDR1 reads SGHRS; CDR2 reads YFSETQ. The CDR3 nucleotides are TGCGCCAGCAGCTTCGGACAGAGCTACGAGCAGTACTTC. It codes for CASSFGQSYEQYF.

The CDR3 DNA follows: TGTGCCAGCAGCGAGCAACAGGGGACCTATGGCTACACCTTC. As protein: CASSEQQGTYGYTF. The V and J genes are TRBV21-1 and TRBJ1-2; TRBD1 reflects the table's D call only, with no check against the DNA. TRBV21-1 is designated a pseudogene. The CDR3 totals 14 residues.

V usage is TRBV19 and J usage is TRBJ1-2, with 8 nucleotides matching TRBD1. The CDR3 is 13 amino acids. V lost 6 bases and J lost 3; bases outside the gene matches: 3. CDR1 is LNHDA and CDR2 is SQIVND in the germline V gene (reference sequence). The CDR3: CASRETGDYGYTF. CDR3 DNA: TGTGCCAGTAGGGAGACAGGGGACTATGGCTACACCTTC.

This chain uses TRBV7-9 with TRBJ1-6; no definite D call. This CDR3 is 13 amino acids long. The V end was cut by 1 base, the J end by 13 bases, with 11 bases between. Germline CDR1 SEHNR, CDR2 FQNEAQ (reference sequence). CDR3 DNA: TGTGCCAGCAGCTTAGGGCAGGCAGGCCCCCTCCACTTT. Translated, it gives CASSLGQAGPLHF.